The subject of this entry is one TCR beta chain. Which antigen it targets is not known. The sample holds no much larger clone one base away, and base qualities are not on file. The CDR3 has 15 amino acids, counting the end cysteine and phenylalanine. Only the CDR3 part of the read is kept: 45 bases, read in frame from the first base. CDR1 and CDR2, looked up from the germline V gene (reference sequence), are DFQATT and SNEGSKA. Hyperthyroidism patients were newly diagnosed, with disease duration under 2 months, and aged 18 to 65 years. Patients with uncontrolled infections, other autoimmune diseases, pregnancy or lactation were excluded. Diagnoses relied on clinical symptoms, serum thyroxine and TRAb, thyroid ultrasound and orbital computed tomography. Blood from progressor patients was collected at the time of first diagnosis with hyperthyroidism, before any ophthalmopathy symptoms had appeared. Ficoll-Paque density gradient centrifugation was used to isolate PBMCs from around 10 ml of fresh peripheral blood. Progressor patients were first diagnosed with Graves' hyperthyroidism and then developed ophthalmopathy during follow-up. Total RNA was extracted using Trizol reagent, and RNA quality was assessed on an Agilent 2100 Bioanalyzer.

The data belong to a study of T cells in Graves' hyperthyroidism and ophthalmopathy (dated by TCRdb to the late 2010s). For the wider study: Peripheral blood samples were taken at the time of initial diagnosis, prior to any treatment. The paper reports TCR Vbeta CDR3 sequencing of over 130 peripheral blood samples: approximately 41 ophthalmopathy, fewer than 80 hyperthyroidism and 17 progressor patients. The study also compared thyroid tissue and blood T-cell repertoires from a handful of Graves' hyperthyroidism patients. For training and testing, the 95 to 100 patients in the discovery cohort were randomly divided in a 7:3 ratio. An independent validation cohort of 18 to 20 hyperthyroidism patients and roughly 16 patients who later progressed to ophthalmopathy tested prospective prediction of ophthalmopathy. To identify TCR V-J signatures that set the groups apart, the researchers used a discovery cohort of approximately 98 patients, made up of some 41 with Graves' ophthalmopathy and around 58 with stable Graves' hyperthyroidism. Once sampling was done, hyperthyroidism patients were given methimazole at a starting dose of 30 mg daily, whereas ophthalmopathy patients were given high-dose intravenous methylprednisolone.

Amplification of TCR beta CDR3 regions was carried out from RNA transcripts. The TCR CDR3 was subjected to a first round of RT-PCR using the HTBI primer set and the Qiagen OneStep RT-PCR kit. The libraries were constructed in a second round of multiplex PCR and then size-selected and purified. Libraries were sequenced paired-end with 100 bp reads on an Illumina HiSeq2000. In the original analysis: SOAPnuke was used to process the raw data, with reads discarded if the reads contained adapters or uncalled bases, had a mean Phred below 15, or lacked an exact constant-primer or identifier match. High-quality paired reads were merged using COPE v1.2.5, and each unique nucleotide sequence was defined as a clonotype. MiTCR v1.1 was used to align the clonotypes against IMGT TRBV, TRBD and TRBJ reference segments. Analysis was restricted to V-J combinations with a frequency above 0.0001, which covered roughly 99% of repertoires. The TCS score was defined as F50 (clonal expansion) divided by E x V (chaos), with BLOSUM62-based TCRdist calculated between CDR3 peptides within each V-J. Welch's t-statistics and random forest reduced roughly 540 V-J features to roughly 13, which were used in a naive Bayes classifier (R e1071). TCRdb itself trimmed the public reads at Q25 with fastp, ran MiXCR and retained productive beta chains. Rows with a matching CDR3 protein are joined into one entry that keeps the most common DNA and genes. The V and J calls reflect TCRdb's pipeline rather than the authors' work. This sample lists fewer than 650,000 distinct CDR3 sequences; about 15% were detected once. The top ten clones comprise more than 4.5% of the sample.

General study outcomes and caveats: Most expanded thyroid clonotypes (frequency above 0.001) were also detected in blood, suggesting blood repertoires may reflect thyroid immune responses. No statistical method was used to fix the sample size in advance, and group allocation was not hidden from the investigators. In validation, progression to ophthalmopathy was predicted by the model with more than 65% sensitivity and 72% to 80% specificity, a median of roughly 6 months before onset. In cross-validation, a model built on a 13 V-J signature told ophthalmopathy apart from stable hyperthyroidism with under 90% sensitivity and 81% to 82% specificity, and in testing the same model reached 80%/75%.

Sample: blood. This TCR came from a woman aged 25-40 years with Graves' hyperthyroidism that later progressed to Graves' ophthalmopathy. The chain employs TRBV20-1 and TRBJ1-1; a tentative D match to TRBD1 spans 6 bases. At the DNA level, the sequence is TGCCCCCAGGGGTCGGGTGCCCTAATCGACACTGAAGCTTTCTTT. This codes for CPQGSGALIDTEAFF.